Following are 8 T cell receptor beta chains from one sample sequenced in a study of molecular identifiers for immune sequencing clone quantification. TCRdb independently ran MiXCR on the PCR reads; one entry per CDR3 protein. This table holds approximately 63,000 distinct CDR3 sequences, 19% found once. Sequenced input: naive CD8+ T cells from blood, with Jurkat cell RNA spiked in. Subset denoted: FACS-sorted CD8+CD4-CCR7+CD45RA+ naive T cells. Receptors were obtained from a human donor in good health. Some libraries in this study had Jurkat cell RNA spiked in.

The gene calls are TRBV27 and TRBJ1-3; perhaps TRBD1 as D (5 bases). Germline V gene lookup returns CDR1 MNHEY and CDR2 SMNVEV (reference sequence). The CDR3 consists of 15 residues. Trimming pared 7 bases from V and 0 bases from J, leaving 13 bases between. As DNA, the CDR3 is TGTGCCAGCAAACTAACAGGCAGCTCTGGAAACACCATATATTTT. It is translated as CASKLTGSSGNTIYF.

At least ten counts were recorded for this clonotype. The CDR3 sequence is CAWSDGLRETQYF. CDR3 bases: TGTGCCTGGAGTGATGGACTGAGGGAGACCCAGTACTTC. V and J are TRBV30 and TRBJ2-5; weak D call: TRBD2 (5 bases). This CDR3 contains 13 residues. Germline lookup yields CDR1 GTSNPN and CDR2 SVGIG (reference sequence). The germline V and J ends were trimmed by 1 base and 5 bases, with 11 bases remaining between them.

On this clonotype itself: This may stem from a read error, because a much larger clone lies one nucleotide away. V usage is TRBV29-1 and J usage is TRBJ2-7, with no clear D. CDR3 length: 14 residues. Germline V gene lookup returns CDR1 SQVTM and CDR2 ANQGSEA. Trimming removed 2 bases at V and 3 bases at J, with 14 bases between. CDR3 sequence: CSVELVGGDYEQYF. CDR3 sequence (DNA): TGCAGCGTTGAATTGGTAGGCGGAGACTACGAGCAGTACTTC.

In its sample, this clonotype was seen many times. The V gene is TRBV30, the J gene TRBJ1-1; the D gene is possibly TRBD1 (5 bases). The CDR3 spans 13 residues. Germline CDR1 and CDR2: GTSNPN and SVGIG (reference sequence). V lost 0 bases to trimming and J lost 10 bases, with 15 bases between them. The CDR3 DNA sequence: TGTGCCTGGAGTGTAGGGTCTGCCAGGGCAGCTTTCTTT. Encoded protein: CAWSVGSARAAFF.

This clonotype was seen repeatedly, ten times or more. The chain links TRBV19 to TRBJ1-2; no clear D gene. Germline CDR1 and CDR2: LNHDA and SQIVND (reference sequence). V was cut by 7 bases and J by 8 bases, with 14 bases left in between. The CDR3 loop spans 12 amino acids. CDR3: CASISPQGGYTF. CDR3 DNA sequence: TGTGCCAGTATCTCCCCCCAAGGCGGCTACACCTTC.

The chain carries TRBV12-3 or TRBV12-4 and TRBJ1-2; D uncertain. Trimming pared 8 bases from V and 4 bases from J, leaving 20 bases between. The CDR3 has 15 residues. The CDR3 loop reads CASQFVSRNSYGYTF. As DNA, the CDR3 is TGTGCCAGCCAGTTTGTGTCCAGGAACAGCTATGGCTACACCTTC.

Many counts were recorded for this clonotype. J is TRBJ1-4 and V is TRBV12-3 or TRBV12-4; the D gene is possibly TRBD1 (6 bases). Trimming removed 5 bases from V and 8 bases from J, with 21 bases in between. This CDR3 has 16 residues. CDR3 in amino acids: CASSLRSEGVGEKLFF. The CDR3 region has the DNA TGTGCCAGCAGTCTCAGGAGCGAGGGGGTAGGCGAAAAACTGTTTTTT.

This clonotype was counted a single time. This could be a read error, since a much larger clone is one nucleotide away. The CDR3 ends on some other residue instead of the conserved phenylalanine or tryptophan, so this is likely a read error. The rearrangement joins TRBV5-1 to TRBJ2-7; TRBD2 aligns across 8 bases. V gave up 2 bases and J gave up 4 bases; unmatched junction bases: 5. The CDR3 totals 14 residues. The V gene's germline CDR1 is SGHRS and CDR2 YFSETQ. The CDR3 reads CASSFRAGEYEQYS. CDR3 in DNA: TGCGCCAGCAGCTTTCGAGCGGGGGAATACGAGCAGTACTCC.